These T cell receptor beta chains were read from a single sample in a study of T cell changes during pregnancy in multiple sclerosis. The table came from immunoSEQ multiplex PCR; TCRdb's copy has only in-frame clones and leaves some out. The table has tens of thousands of clones, around nine tenths seen once; the top ten hold 0.55% to 0.65%. Specimen: CD4+ T cells from peripheral blood mononuclear cells, collected after pregnancy. These TCRs come from a female donor in good health, enrolled as a control in a pregnancy study. CDR3s include the opening cysteine and the closing phenylalanine or tryptophan. The D gene is left open where the match is weak. Size tells how often a clone was seen (once, few, many) or the class of an expanded clone, and some rows leave it out.

d_call,v_call,j_call,clone_size,cdr3_aa,cdr3_nt
NA,TRBV30,TRBJ1-3,NA,CAWDFSSGNTIYF,TGTGCCTGGGACTTTAGCTCTGGAAACACCATATATTTT
TRBD2,TRBV7-2,TRBJ2-7,few,CASSLERGPYEQYF,TGTGCCAGCAGCTTAGAGCGGGGACCATACGAGCAGTACTTC
NA,TRBV5-1,TRBJ2-3,NA,CASSSGGHFPDTQYF,TGCGCCAGCAGCTCGGGGGGCCATTTTCCAGATACGCAGTATTTT
TRBD1,TRBV19,TRBJ1-5,NA,CASSIGQGANSNQPQHF,TGTGCCAGTAGTATAGGACAGGGGGCGAATAGCAATCAGCCCCAGCATTTT
NA,TRBV10-3,TRBJ2-2,NA,CAISALLDTGELFF,TGTGCCATCAGTGCCCTTCTAGACACCGGGGAGCTGTTTTTT
NA,TRBV18,TRBJ2-3,NA,CASSPLKGGPTDTQYF,TGTGCCAGCTCACCGCTCAAGGGGGGGCCTACAGATACGCAGTATTTT
NA,TRBV30,TRBJ1-1,NA,CAWGRGEAFF,TGTGCCTGGGGGAGGGGTGAAGCTTTCTTT
NA,TRBV7-9,TRBJ1-1,NA,CASSLRPGVNTEAFF,TGTGCCAGCAGCTTAAGACCGGGAGTGAACACTGAAGCTTTCTTT
NA,TRBV11-2,TRBJ2-1,NA,CASSRLGFYNEQFF,TGTGCCAGCAGCCGACTCGGATTTTACAATGAGCAGTTCTTC
NA,TRBV5-1,TRBJ2-7,NA,CASSQGLTYYEQYF,TGCGCCAGCAGCCAGGGACTCACTTACTACGAGCAGTACTTC
TRBD2,TRBV6-5,TRBJ2-3,NA,CASRGAGGNTDTQYF,TGTGCCAGCAGGGGAGCGGGGGGAAACACAGATACGCAGTATTTT
NA,TRBV6-6,TRBJ1-1,NA,CASSYGAGQNTEAFF,TGTGCCAGCAGTTACGGGGCAGGACAGAACACTGAAGCTTTCTTT
TRBD2,TRBV7-9,TRBJ2-2,once,CASGLAGTGELFF,TGTGCCTCGGGGCTAGCGGGCACCGGGGAGCTGTTTTTT
NA,TRBV11-1,TRBJ2-1,NA,CASSPRGSKPYNEQFF,TGTGCCAGCAGCCCTCGGGGGTCGAAACCTTACAATGAGCAGTTCTTC
NA,TRBV19,TRBJ1-5,NA,CASSITGDQPQHF,TGTGCCAGTAGTATAACCGGAGATCAGCCCCAGCATTTT
TRBD1,TRBV6-1,TRBJ1-2,NA,CASSAVGTDFYRYTF,TGTGCCAGCAGTGCGGTCGGGACAGATTTCTATCGCTACACCTTC
TRBD2,TRBV11-2,TRBJ2-1,NA,CASKLAGIYNEQFF,TGTGCCAGCAAACTAGCGGGAATCTACAATGAGCAGTTCTTC
TRBD1,TRBV10-1,TRBJ2-5,NA,CASNRRGAGGKLYQETQYF,TGCGCCAGCAACCGGAGAGGGGCAGGGGGTAAACTGTACCAAGAGACCCAGTACTTC
TRBD1,TRBV29-1,TRBJ2-2,NA,CSGRTGANTGELFF,TGCAGCGGCCGGACAGGGGCGAACACCGGGGAGCTGTTTTTT
TRBD1,TRBV29-1,TRBJ2-2,NA,CSVERSEGARTGELFF,TGCAGCGTTGAACGGAGTGAGGGGGCGCGGACCGGGGAGCTGTTTTTT
TRBD1,TRBV6-4,TRBJ1-2,NA,CASSEAGGYGYTF,TGTGCCAGCAGTGAGGCAGGGGGCTATGGCTACACCTTC
TRBD2,TRBV9,TRBJ2-3,NA,CASSPGGTSSYTQYF,TGTGCCAGCAGCCCCGGGGGGACTAGCTCCTATACGCAGTATTTT
TRBD1,TRBV29-1,TRBJ2-7,NA,CSGGTVPYEQYF,TGCAGCGGGGGGACAGTCCCCTACGAGCAGTACTTC
TRBD1,TRBV2,TRBJ1-5,NA,CASSNRGVQPQHF,TGTGCCAGCAGTAACAGGGGTGTTCAGCCCCAGCATTTT
NA,TRBV27,TRBJ2-4,NA,CASSGIRAKNIQYF,TGTGCCAGCAGTGGCATCAGGGCCAAAAACATTCAGTACTTC
NA,TRBV14,TRBJ2-2,NA,CASSQVAYRVDGELFF,TGTGCCAGCAGCCAAGTGGCCTACCGGGTCGACGGGGAGCTGTTTTTT
NA,TRBV20-1,TRBJ2-5,NA,CSATTQETQYF,TGCAGTGCCACGACACAAGAGACCCAGTACTTC
NA,TRBV7-9,TRBJ2-7,NA,CASSTPQGPVQYF,TGTGCCAGCAGTACCCCGCAGGGTCCGGTACAGTACTTC
TRBD2,TRBV7-2,TRBJ2-7,NA,CASSLRSSGSLRGTYEQYF,TGTGCCAGCAGCTTAAGGTCTAGCGGGAGCCTCCGGGGGACCTACGAGCAGTACTTC
NA,TRBV27,TRBJ2-3,NA,CASSLKVALPDTQYF,TGTGCCAGCAGTTTGAAGGTAGCTCTCCCCGATACGCAGTATTTT
NA,TRBV4-1,TRBJ1-2,once,CASSQGAGTNYGYTF,TGCGCCAGCAGCCAGGGGGCTGGAACTAACTATGGCTACACCTTC
TRBD1,TRBV11-2,TRBJ2-7,NA,CASSLTGDSGEQYF,TGTGCCAGCAGCCTGACAGGGGACTCGGGGGAGCAGTACTTC
TRBD1,TRBV27,TRBJ1-1,NA,CASSFLDRAEAFF,TGTGCCAGCAGTTTTCTCGACAGGGCTGAAGCTTTCTTT
NA,TRBV7-9,TRBJ2-3,NA,CASSLQVSTDTQYF,TGTGCCAGCAGCTTGCAGGTTAGCACAGATACGCAGTATTTT
NA,TRBV30,TRBJ2-2,once,CAWSAGYDTGELFF,TGTGCCTGGAGTGCCGGGTATGACACCGGGGAGCTGTTTTTT
NA,TRBV6-1,TRBJ1-1,NA,CASSGETVYTEAFF,TGTGCCAGCAGTGGGGAGACGGTTTACACTGAAGCTTTCTTT
NA,TRBV19,TRBJ1-5,NA,CASRPGPGNQPQHF,TGTGCCAGTAGGCCGGGCCCAGGGAATCAGCCCCAGCATTTT
TRBD1,TRBV5-1,TRBJ2-1,NA,CASSPRDRGLNEQFF,TGCGCCAGCAGCCCCCGGGACAGGGGGTTGAATGAGCAGTTCTTC
TRBD2,TRBV6-5,TRBJ2-7,NA,CASSYRTSGKGYEQYF,TGTGCCAGCAGTTACCGGACTAGCGGGAAAGGGTACGAGCAGTACTTC
NA,TRBV9,TRBJ2-7,NA,CASSVGGNTYEQYF,TGTGCCAGCAGCGTAGGAGGAAACACCTACGAGCAGTACTTC
NA,TRBV2,TRBJ2-5,NA,CASSQGFRETQYF,TGTGCCAGCAGCCAGGGATTTCGGGAGACCCAGTACTTC
TRBD2,TRBV9,TRBJ2-3,NA,CASSVVAGGSTDTQYF,TGTGCCAGCAGCGTAGTAGCGGGAGGGAGCACAGATACGCAGTATTTT
TRBD1,TRBV28,TRBJ2-7,once,CASSLRDRVFYF,TGTGCCAGCAGTTTAAGGGACAGGGTCTTTTACTTC
NA,TRBV28,TRBJ1-5,NA,CASPIGGVLPRPQHF,TGTGCCAGCCCAATCGGAGGGGTACTTCCACGGCCCCAGCATTTT
NA,TRBV25-1,TRBJ2-7,NA,CASSGGRLIYEQYF,TGTGCCAGCAGTGGGGGGCGCCTGATATACGAGCAGTACTTC
TRBD1,TRBV19,TRBJ1-2,NA,CASSIPGRGLGYTF,TGTGCCAGTAGTATCCCCGGCAGGGGGCTTGGCTACACCTTC
NA,TRBV7-2,TRBJ2-3,once,CASSLRDFDPSTDTQYF,TGTGCCAGCAGCCTCAGGGACTTCGACCCAAGCACAGATACGCAGTATTTT
TRBD2,TRBV5-4,TRBJ2-5,NA,CASSPAPSGGAETQYF,TGTGCCAGCAGCCCGGCCCCTAGCGGGGGGGCGGAGACCCAGTACTTC
NA,TRBV6-6,TRBJ2-1,NA,CATVEQRQVNEQFF,TGTGCCACTGTCGAACAGAGACAGGTCAATGAGCAGTTCTTC
TRBD2,TRBV7-3,TRBJ2-1,NA,CASSVERGVFSEQFF,TGTGCCAGCAGCGTAGAGCGGGGGGTCTTTAGTGAGCAGTTCTTC
TRBD1,TRBV6-5,TRBJ2-3,NA,CASSYSGQGARPQYF,TGTGCCAGCAGTTACTCGGGACAGGGGGCGAGGCCGCAGTATTTT
NA,TRBV29-1,TRBJ1-1,NA,CSVDNSGGTEAFF,TGCAGCGTTGATAACAGCGGGGGCACTGAAGCTTTCTTT
NA,TRBV19,TRBJ1-5,NA,CASSIVNGVQKHF,TGTGCCAGTAGTATAGTCAATGGAGTCCAGAAGCATTTT
TRBD1,TRBV4-1,TRBJ1-3,NA,CASSPYWDRERHTIYF,TGCGCCAGCAGCCCGTACTGGGACAGGGAGAGACACACCATATATTTT
TRBD2,TRBV4-1,TRBJ2-3,NA,CASSTRTSGSRLGADTQYF,TGCGCCAGCAGCACCCGGACTAGCGGGAGTCGATTAGGTGCAGATACGCAGTATTTT
TRBD1,TRBV7-8,TRBJ2-7,NA,CASSLLDRAYEQYF,TGTGCCAGCAGCTTGTTAGACAGGGCGTACGAGCAGTACTTC
TRBD1,TRBV7-2,TRBJ1-2,NA,CAIRQGALNYGYTF,TGTGCCATCCGTCAGGGGGCTTTGAACTATGGCTACACCTTC